Detailed here is one TCR beta chain. The data originate from a study of blood T cells in healthy people across ages. The CDR3 totals 16 residues. The J segment lost 5 bases and the V segment lost 6 bases, leaving 13 bases of the junction unmatched. A sample-barcoded 5' primer and a J-beta primer mix were used in a second PCR of roughly 6 to 11 cycles. MiXCR was run by TCRdb on the 5' RACE reads, yielding one entry per CDR3 protein. The sample contains fewer than 950,000 distinct CDR3 sequences, around 36% of which appear only once. V and J are TRBV12-3 or TRBV12-4 and TRBJ1-2, with 9 nucleotides matching TRBD1. The sequenced material came from blood. The sequence was obtained from a man aged 18 to 29 in good health. The CDR3 DNA reads TGTGCCAGCAGCCCGAGACCACAGGGGGCGTTTTATGGCTACACCTTC. Translated, it gives CASSPRPQGAFYGYTF.